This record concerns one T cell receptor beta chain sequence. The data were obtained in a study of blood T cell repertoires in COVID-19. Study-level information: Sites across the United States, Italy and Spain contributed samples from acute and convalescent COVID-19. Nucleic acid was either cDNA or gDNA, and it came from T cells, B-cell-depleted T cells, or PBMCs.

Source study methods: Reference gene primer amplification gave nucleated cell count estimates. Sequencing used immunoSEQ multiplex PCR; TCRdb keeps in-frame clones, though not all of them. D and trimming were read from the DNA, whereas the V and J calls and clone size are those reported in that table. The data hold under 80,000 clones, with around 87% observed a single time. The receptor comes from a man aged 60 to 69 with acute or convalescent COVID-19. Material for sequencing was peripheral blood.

The DNA of the CDR3 is TGTGCCAGCAGGGGGGGCAGGGGGTGGACCGGGGAGCTGTTTTTT. This codes for CASRGGRGWTGELFF. J is TRBJ2-2 and V is TRBV6-5; D possibly corresponds to TRBD1 (7 bases). This CDR3 comprises 15 residues. V lost 6 bases and J lost 5, with 16 bases in between. The V gene's germline CDR1 is MNHEY and CDR2 SVGAGI.